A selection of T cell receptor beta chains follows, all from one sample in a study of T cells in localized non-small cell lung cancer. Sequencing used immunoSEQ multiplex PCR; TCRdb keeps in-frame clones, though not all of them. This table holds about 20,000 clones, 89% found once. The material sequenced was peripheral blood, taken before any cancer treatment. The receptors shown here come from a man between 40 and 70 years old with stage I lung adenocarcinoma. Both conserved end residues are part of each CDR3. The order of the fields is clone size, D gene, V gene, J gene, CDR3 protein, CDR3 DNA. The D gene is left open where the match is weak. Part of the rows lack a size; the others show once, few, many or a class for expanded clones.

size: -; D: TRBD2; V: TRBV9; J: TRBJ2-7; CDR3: CASSVTSAPYEQYF; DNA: TGTGCCAGCAGCGTTACTAGCGCACCCTACGAGCAGTACTTC
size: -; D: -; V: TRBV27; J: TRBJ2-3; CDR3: CASSWDFTDTQYF; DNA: TGTGCCAGCAGTTGGGACTTCACAGATACGCAGTATTTT
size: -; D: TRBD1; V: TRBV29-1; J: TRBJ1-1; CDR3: CSVEKQGIEAFF; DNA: TGCAGCGTTGAGAAACAGGGGATTGAAGCTTTCTTT
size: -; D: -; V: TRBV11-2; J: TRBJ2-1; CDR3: CASSLAPGTGDNEQFF; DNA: TGTGCCAGCAGCTTAGCCCCAGGGACGGGCGACAATGAGCAGTTCTTC
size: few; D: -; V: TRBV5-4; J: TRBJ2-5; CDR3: CASSPGGVRKETQYF; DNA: TGTGCCAGCAGCCCCGGTGGGGTGAGAAAAGAGACCCAGTACTTC
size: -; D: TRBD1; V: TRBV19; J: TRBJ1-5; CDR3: CASRMTGSNQPQHF; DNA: TGTGCCAGTAGAATGACAGGGAGCAATCAGCCCCAGCATTTT
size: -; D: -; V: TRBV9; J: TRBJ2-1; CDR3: CASSVAIGGTSYNEQFF; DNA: TGTGCCAGCAGCGTAGCTATCGGGGGGACATCCTACAATGAGCAGTTCTTC
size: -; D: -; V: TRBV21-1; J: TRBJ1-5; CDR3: CASSPWGIGPNQPQHF; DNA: TGTGCCAGCAGCCCGTGGGGGATAGGGCCCAATCAGCCCCAGCATTTT
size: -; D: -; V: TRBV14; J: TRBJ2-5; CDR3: CASSQDLGYQETQYF; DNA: TGTGCCAGCAGCCAAGATCTGGGGTACCAAGAGACCCAGTACTTC
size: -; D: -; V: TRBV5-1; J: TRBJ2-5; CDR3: CASSLAEGEETQYF; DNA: TGCGCCAGCAGCTTGGCGGAGGGGGAAGAGACCCAGTACTTC
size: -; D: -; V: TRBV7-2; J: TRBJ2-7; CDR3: CASSLEYEQYF; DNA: TGTGCCAGCAGCTTAGAGTACGAGCAGTACTTC